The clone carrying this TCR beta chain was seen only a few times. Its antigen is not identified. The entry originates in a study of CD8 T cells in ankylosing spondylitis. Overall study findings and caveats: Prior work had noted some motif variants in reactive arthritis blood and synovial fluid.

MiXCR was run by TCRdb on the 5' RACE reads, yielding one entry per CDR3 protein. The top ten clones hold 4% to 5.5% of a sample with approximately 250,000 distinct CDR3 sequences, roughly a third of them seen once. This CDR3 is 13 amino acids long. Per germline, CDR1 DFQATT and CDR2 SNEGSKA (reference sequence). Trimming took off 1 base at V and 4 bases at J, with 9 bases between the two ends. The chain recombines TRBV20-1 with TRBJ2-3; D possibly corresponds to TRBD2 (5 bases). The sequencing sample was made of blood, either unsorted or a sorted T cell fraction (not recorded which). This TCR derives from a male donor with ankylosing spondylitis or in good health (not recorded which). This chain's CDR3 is CSARVPSPDTQYF. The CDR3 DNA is TGCAGTGCTAGAGTCCCTAGCCCAGATACGCAGTATTTT.